This entry concerns a single TCR beta chain. No antigen is known for it. The source of the sample is a study of shared clonotypes between healthy human individuals. General study points: Genetic and exposure-history diversity was limited by the few donors.

Germline V CDR1 and CDR2: SGHRS, YFSETQ. The CDR3 loop spans 15 amino acids. The ends lost 3 bases at V and 8 bases at J; junction bases unmatched: 13. Measured with immunoSEQ multiplex PCR; TCRdb has only the in-frame clones, and not every one. The sample includes fewer than 650,000 clones, roughly 72% of them seen just once. Material: PBMCs. The receptor was derived from a middle-aged woman in good health. Some clones in this sample may be carry-over from other donors' samples. This sequence joins TRBV5-1 and TRBJ1-2; the match to TRBD1 covers 7 bases. CDR3 in amino acids: CASSSGTTGVGGYTF. The CDR3 DNA reads as TGCGCCAGCAGCTCGGGCACTACAGGGGTTGGAGGCTACACCTTC.